Listed below are T cell receptor beta chains from one sample, sequenced in a study of T cell responses to AZD1222 COVID-19 vaccine. Profiling relied on immunoSEQ multiplex PCR, and the TCRdb table lists in-frame clones only, not all of them. The sample has 100,000 or so clones; 89% are singletons. The sequencing here drew on peripheral blood, taken 28 days after the second AZD1222 dose. The receptors stem from an adult who received the AZD1222 COVID-19 vaccine. Each CDR3 is given with its conserved first and last residue. The order of the fields is J gene, V gene, D gene, clone size, CDR3 protein, CDR3 DNA. The D gene is left open where the match is weak. Size tells how often a clone was seen (once, few, many) or the class of an expanded clone, and some rows leave it out.

TRBJ2-1 TRBV6-2/TRBV6-3 - - CASSMPGLRYNEQFF TGTGCCAGCAGCATGCCGGGACTCCGCTACAATGAGCAGTTCTTC
TRBJ1-2 TRBV5-4 TRBD1 - CASSGPGQGATGYTF TGTGCCAGCAGCGGGCCGGGACAGGGGGCGACTGGCTACACCTTC
TRBJ2-2 TRBV6-5 TRBD1 - CASRGTGLTGELFF TGTGCCAGCAGGGGGACAGGGTTGACCGGGGAGCTGTTTTTT
TRBJ1-5 TRBV19 - - CASSLRSGAADSNQPQHF TGTGCCAGTAGTCTCAGGTCGGGGGCCGCTGATAGCAATCAGCCCCAGCATTTT
TRBJ2-1 TRBV3-1/TRBV3-2 TRBD1 - CASSITGTGGRPPFF TGTGCCAGCAGCATCACCGGGACAGGGGGCCGTCCCCCGTTCTTC
TRBJ2-1 TRBV3-1/TRBV3-2 - - CASSQDGGSYNEQFF TGTGCCAGCAGCCAAGACGGGGGCTCCTACAATGAGCAGTTCTTC
TRBJ1-2 TRBV12-3/TRBV12-4 - - CASSLSVSYGYTF TGTGCCAGCAGTTTGTCAGTTAGCTATGGCTACACCTTC
TRBJ1-2 TRBV4-1 - - CASSPASQANYGYTF TGCGCCAGCAGCCCTGCGAGTCAGGCGAACTATGGCTACACCTTC
TRBJ1-6 TRBV6-5 TRBD1 - CASNLGTVYNSPLHF TGTGCCAGCAACCTCGGGACAGTTTATAATTCACCCCTCCACTTT
TRBJ1-2 TRBV5-5 - - CASSIDYNYGYTF TGTGCCAGCAGCATCGACTACAACTATGGCTACACCTTC
TRBJ1-6 TRBV19 - once CASNIGGDSPLHF TGTGCCAGCAACATCGGAGGGGATTCACCCCTCCACTTT
TRBJ2-2 TRBV18 TRBD2 - CASSPTAGGTNTGELFF TGTGCCAGCTCACCAACGGCGGGGGGCACGAACACCGGGGAGCTGTTTTTT
TRBJ2-3 TRBV19 TRBD2 - CASTPWGLAGVSTDTQYF TGTGCCAGTACCCCGTGGGGACTAGCGGGAGTTTCCACAGATACGCAGTATTTT
TRBJ2-7 TRBV30 TRBD2 - CAWARGGSSSYEQYF TGTGCCTGGGCACGGGGGGGGAGCAGCTCCTACGAGCAGTACTTC
TRBJ1-4 TRBV5-1 - - CASSFSGTNEKLFF TGCGCCAGCAGCTTCAGTGGTACTAATGAAAAACTGTTTTTT
TRBJ1-1 TRBV6-1 TRBD1 - CASSEAGQGPEAFF TGTGCCAGCAGTGAAGCCGGACAGGGTCCTGAAGCTTTCTTT
TRBJ1-1 TRBV6-5 TRBD1 - CASSWGQRNTEAFF TGTGCCAGCAGTTGGGGACAGAGGAACACTGAAGCTTTCTTT
TRBJ1-1 TRBV29-1 - - CSVVNTEAFF TGCAGCGTTGTCAACACTGAAGCTTTCTTT
TRBJ1-6 TRBV4-3 - - CASSRAKSSYNSPLHF TGCGCCAGCAGCCGGGCCAAGAGCTCCTATAATTCACCCCTCCACTTT
TRBJ1-5 TRBV24-1 TRBD1 once CATSDGSTGGNQPQHF TGTGCCACCAGCGACGGTTCGACAGGGGGCAATCAGCCCCAGCATTTT
TRBJ1-6 TRBV6-5 - - CASSFTGTPSNSPLHF TGTGCCAGCAGTTTTACCGGGACACCCTCGAATTCACCCCTCCACTTT
TRBJ1-2 TRBV6-5 TRBD1 - CASTPGTGGPGYTF TGTGCCAGCACCCCTGGGACAGGGGGTCCTGGCTACACCTTC
TRBJ2-2 TRBV5-1 - - CASSFSTGELFF TGCGCCAGCAGCTTCAGCACCGGGGAGCTGTTTTTT
TRBJ1-1 TRBV28 TRBD1 - CASRGGPGTGGTEAFF TGTGCCAGCAGGGGTGGCCCCGGGACAGGGGGCACTGAAGCTTTCTTT
TRBJ1-4 TRBV5-1 TRBD1 - CASSPGQGAASKEKLFF TGCGCCAGCAGCCCGGGACAGGGGGCCGCCAGTAAGGAAAAACTGTTTTTT
TRBJ1-3 TRBV25-1 TRBD1 - CASSEGTAVFGNTIYF TGTGCCAGCAGCGAGGGGACAGCGGTTTTTGGAAACACCATATATTTT
TRBJ2-2 TRBV7-8 - - CASSQPGELFF TGTGCCAGCAGCCAACCCGGGGAGCTGTTTTTT
TRBJ1-6 TRBV7-2 - - CASSLVSGLNSPLHF TGTGCCAGCAGCTTAGTCAGTGGACTAAATTCACCCCTCCACTTT
TRBJ1-6 TRBV5-1 - once CASSLAPRYSPLHF TGCGCCAGCAGCTTGGCCCCCCGATATTCACCCCTCCACTTT
TRBJ2-1 TRBV7-3 TRBD2 - CASSFAGGPFNEQFF TGTGCCAGCAGCTTTGCGGGGGGGCCATTCAATGAGCAGTTCTTC
TRBJ1-2 TRBV9 - - CASSEGRTAYYGYTF TGTGCCAGCAGCGAGGGGAGGACAGCCTACTATGGCTACACCTTC
TRBJ1-1 TRBV5-1 - - CASSLGPGGTEAFF TGCGCCAGCAGCTTGGGTCCCGGGGGCACCGAAGCTTTCTTT
TRBJ1-2 TRBV3-1/TRBV3-2 - - CASSHNRESDDYGYTF TGTGCCAGCAGCCATAACAGGGAAAGTGATGACTATGGCTACACCTTC
TRBJ1-2 TRBV7-9 - once CASRPKLSGGGNYGYTF TGTGCCAGCAGACCGAAACTCTCCGGCGGGGGTAACTATGGCTACACCTTC
TRBJ1-1 TRBV15 - - CATSSWRWGLGTEAFF TGTGCCACCAGCAGTTGGCGTTGGGGGCTGGGAACTGAAGCTTTCTTT
TRBJ1-2 TRBV15 TRBD1 - CATSGTGSNYGYTF TGTGCCACCAGCGGGACAGGGTCTAACTATGGCTACACCTTC
TRBJ1-6 TRBV5-1 TRBD1 - CASSVGQGNSPLHF TGCGCCAGCAGCGTGGGACAGGGGAATTCACCCCTCCACTTT
TRBJ2-1 TRBV5-1 TRBD2 - CASSRTSGGAYNEQFF TGCGCCAGCAGCCGAACTAGCGGGGGGGCTTACAATGAGCAGTTCTTC
TRBJ1-1 TRBV7-9 TRBD1 - CASSNLGDRALEAFF TGTGCCAGCAGCAATTTAGGGGACAGGGCATTAGAAGCTTTCTTT
TRBJ2-5 TRBV2 - - CASYQGGETQYF TGTGCCAGCTACCAGGGGGGGGAGACCCAGTACTTC
TRBJ2-7 TRBV21-1 - - CASSNNWTEDEQYF TGTGCCAGCAGCAATAACTGGACAGAGGACGAGCAGTACTTC
TRBJ2-6 TRBV5-1 - - CASSFHRGANVLTF TGCGCCAGCAGCTTCCATCGAGGGGCCAACGTCCTGACTTTC
TRBJ2-7 TRBV5-6 - - CASSLLRRRAYEQYF TGTGCCAGCAGCTTGCTTCGAAGAAGGGCCTACGAGCAGTACTTC
TRBJ2-3 TRBV6-5 - - CASSYVEKGDTQYF TGTGCCAGCAGTTACGTAGAGAAGGGAGATACGCAGTATTTT
TRBJ1-1 TRBV4-1 TRBD1 - CASSQMDRLVNTEAFF TGCGCCAGCAGCCAGATGGACAGGCTCGTGAACACTGAAGCTTTCTTT
TRBJ1-2 TRBV12-3/TRBV12-4 - - CASSRDMSGYTF TGTGCCAGCAGTCGCGACATGTCTGGCTACACCTTC
TRBJ1-5 TRBV19 TRBD1 few CASSMDPGQTNQPQHF TGTGCCAGTAGTATGGACCCGGGACAGACTAATCAGCCCCAGCATTTT
TRBJ2-3 TRBV7-2 - - CASSLLLGGTQYF TGTGCCAGCAGCTTGCTATTGGGTGGGACGCAGTATTTT
TRBJ1-5 TRBV19 - - CASRDTGGQPQHF TGTGCCAGCCGGGACACTGGGGGTCAGCCCCAGCATTTT
TRBJ1-4 TRBV27 - - CASSPRLSVSGEKLFF TGTGCCAGCAGTCCCCGTCTTTCGGTTTCGGGCGAAAAACTGTTTTTT
TRBJ1-5 TRBV7-2 TRBD1 - CASSKRSGTGGGQPQHF TGTGCCAGCAGCAAACGGTCTGGGACAGGGGGCGGTCAGCCCCAGCATTTT
TRBJ1-3 TRBV5-1 - - CASSLGQSGNTIYF TGCGCCAGCAGCTTGGGGCAGTCTGGAAACACCATATATTTT
TRBJ2-1 TRBV7-7 - - CASSLGSAGLGHNEQFF TGTGCCAGCAGCTTAGGTTCGGCAGGGCTCGGGCACAATGAGCAGTTCTTC